The clone carrying this T cell receptor (beta chain) was seen more than once but under ten times. Clones were read by immunoSEQ multiplex PCR, and TCRdb kept only the in-frame ones, dropping some. The sample records 9,500 to 10,000 clones, over 65% being singletons. V dropped 6 bases and J dropped 5 bases, with 14 bases sitting between them. This CDR3 contains 14 residues. Germline CDR1 reads LNHDA; CDR2 reads SQIVND (reference sequence). This sample was included in a study of OX40 agonist ivuxolimab in advanced cancers. The chain employs TRBV19 and TRBJ2-1, with D hard to call. The receptor's source is an adult with an advanced solid tumor such as melanoma, head and neck, liver or kidney cancer. The sample in question was CD4+ or CD8+ T cells sorted from blood, obtained in a trial of the OX40 agonist ivuxolimab. CDR3 in amino acids: CASRELTADNEQFF. In DNA form, the CDR3 reads TGTGCCAGTAGGGAATTGACGGCGGACAATGAGCAGTTCTTC.